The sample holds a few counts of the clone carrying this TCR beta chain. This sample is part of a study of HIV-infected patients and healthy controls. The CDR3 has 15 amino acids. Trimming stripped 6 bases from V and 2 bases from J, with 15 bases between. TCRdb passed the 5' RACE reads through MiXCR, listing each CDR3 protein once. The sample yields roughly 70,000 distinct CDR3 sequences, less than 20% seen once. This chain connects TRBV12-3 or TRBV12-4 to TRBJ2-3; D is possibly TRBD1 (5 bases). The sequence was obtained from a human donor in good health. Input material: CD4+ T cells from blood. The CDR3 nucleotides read TGTGCCAGCAGCGACAGCGTCCGCCTCACAGATACGCAGTATTTT. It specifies CASSDSVRLTDTQYF.